The 27 T cell receptor beta chains reported below all come from one sample, sequenced in a study of shared clonotypes between healthy human individuals. Here immunoSEQ multiplex PCR was the method, and the copy in TCRdb shows in-frame clones only, minus some. This table holds 2,500,000 or so clones, 80% to 95% found once. The sample taken for sequencing was naive CD4+ T cells from PBMCs. Regarding subset: CD45RA+ positively selected. The receptors stem from a man between 18 and 35 years old in good health. Some clones in this sample may be carry-over from other donors' samples.

This chain links TRBV27 with TRBJ2-7, with 8 bases identical to TRBD1. The CDR3 is made up of 17 amino acids. V gave up 5 bases and J gave up 0 bases; unmatched junction bases: 12. Germline lookup yields CDR1 MNHEY and CDR2 SMNVEV (reference sequence). The CDR3: CASSLVSRGPSSYEQYF. Here the CDR3 DNA reads TGTGCCAGCAGTCTGGTTTCCAGGGGGCCGAGCTCCTACGAGCAGTACTTC.

J is TRBJ1-1 and V is TRBV7-9, with 8 bases that match TRBD1. The germline gives CDR1 SEHNR, CDR2 FQNEAQ (reference sequence). This CDR3 is 13 amino acids long. Trimming at V came to 7 bases and at J to 7 bases, leaving 8 bases not matched to a gene. The CDR3 DNA reads as TGTGCCAGCATCCTGCAGGGGGCCGGTGAAGCTTTCTTT. This codes for CASILQGAGEAFF.

V and J are TRBV12-5 and TRBJ2-1; D is unresolved. The germline gives CDR1 LGHNT, CDR2 FRNRAP. V lost 2 bases to trimming and J lost 5 bases, with 10 bases between them. The CDR3 totals 14 residues. CDR3 region: CASGLPGNDNEQFF. Here the CDR3 DNA reads TGTGCTAGTGGTTTGCCTGGGAATGACAATGAGCAGTTCTTC.

The chain uses TRBV28 and TRBJ1-5, with 10 bases lining up with TRBD1. CDR1 is MDHEN, CDR2 SYDVKM, per germline. The CDR3 totals 16 residues. V was pared by 5 bases and J by 3 bases, with 7 bases of the junction left unmatched. This chain's CDR3 is CASSNDRGRVNQPQHF. Written as DNA, the CDR3 is TGTGCCAGCAGTAACGACAGGGGGCGGGTCAATCAGCCCCAGCATTTT.

V usage is TRBV15 and J usage is TRBJ2-5, with a weak D call TRBD2 (5 bases). V lost 0 bases and J lost 9, with 11 bases in between. Germline V CDR1 and CDR2: LNHNV, YYDKDF (reference sequence). This CDR3 is 13 amino acids long. CDR3 region: CATSREAPEAQYF. CDR3 bases: TGTGCCACCAGCAGAGAGGCCCCGGAGGCCCAGTACTTC. Based on the CDR3 plus reference TRBV15 and TRBJ2-5, the full variable domain is DAMVIQNPRYQVTQFGKPVTLSCSQTLNHNVMYWYQQKSSQAPKLLFHYYDKDFNNEADTPDNFQSRRPNTSFCFLDIRSPGLGDTAMYLCATSREAPEAQYFGPGTRLLVL.

This chain connects TRBV15 to TRBJ2-7; TRBD1 might be the D (5 bases). The CDR3 loop spans 13 amino acids. V gave up 1 base and J gave up 6 bases, with 10 bases separating them. Germline lookup yields CDR1 LNHNV and CDR2 YYDKDF (reference sequence). This chain's CDR3 is CATSRAQTGEQYF. For the CDR3, the DNA is TGTGCCACCAGCAGAGCTCAAACAGGCGAGCAGTACTTC.

The rearrangement joins TRBV7-8 to TRBJ2-1, with 9 bases matching TRBD2. The J segment lost 8 bases and the V segment lost 5 bases, leaving 13 bases of the junction unmatched. The germline CDR1 and CDR2 sequences are SGHVS and FQNEAQ. The CDR3 is 16 amino acids. CDR3 DNA sequence: TGTGCCAGCAGCCGTAGCGTAAGGGCGGGAGGGGATGAGCAGTTCTTC. It specifies CASSRSVRAGGDEQFF.

Only one count was recorded for this clone. This rearrangement joins TRBV27 to TRBJ2-3, with 8 bases that match TRBD2. CDR3 length: 14 residues. Unmatched junction bases numbered 4, after V lost 6 bases and J lost 2 bases. Germline CDR1 is MNHEY and CDR2 is SMNVEV (reference sequence). The CDR3 nucleotides read TGTGCCAGCAGGGGCGGGAGGATCACAGATACGCAGTATTTT. Amino acid sequence: CASRGGRITDTQYF.

A single count supports this clone. This chain links TRBV9 with TRBJ1-1; 7 nucleotides match TRBD1. This CDR3 comprises 15 residues. V trimming: 3 bases; J trimming: 5 bases; junction bases outside the gene matches: 10. Germline V gene sequence: CDR1 SGDLS, CDR2 YYNGEE. The CDR3 protein is CASSAQPGQQTEAFF. The CDR3 coding sequence is TGTGCCAGCAGCGCACAGCCGGGACAGCAAACTGAAGCTTTCTTT.

V and J are TRBV5-1 and TRBJ1-6, with D possibly matching TRBD1 (5 bases). Germline CDR1 SGHRS, CDR2 YFSETQ. The CDR3 covers 14 residues. V shed 0 bases and J shed 10 bases, with 11 bases lying between them. This CDR3 reads CASSLAAGNSPLHF. As DNA, the CDR3 is TGCGCCAGCAGCTTGGCCGCAGGGAACTCACCCCTCCACTTT.

This chain uses TRBV5-6 with TRBJ2-4, with 9 bases aligning to TRBD1. Germline loops: CDR1 SGHDT, CDR2 YYEEEE. This CDR3 region has 15 residues. The trim removed 0 bases at V and 13 bases at J, leaving 11 bases unmatched. The CDR3 is CASSLAGTGIVEQYF. The CDR3 DNA reads TGTGCCAGCAGCTTGGCAGGGACAGGGATTGTGGAGCAGTACTTC.

The CDR3 nucleotides are TGTGCCAGCAGCCTCGGGACTAGCGGGAGAAATGAGCAGTTCTTC. Its translation is CASSLGTSGRNEQFF. The chain combines TRBV5-5 with TRBJ2-1; 14 positions agree with TRBD2. Germline trimming cut 4 bases from V and 7 bases from J; bases unmatched to any gene: 4. The CDR3 consists of 15 residues. Germline CDR1 and CDR2: SGHKS and YYEKEE (reference sequence).

This sequence joins TRBV5-4 and TRBJ1-6; possible D gene TRBD1, 5 bases. Germline loops: CDR1 SGHNT, CDR2 YYREEE (reference sequence). Trimming pared 5 bases from V and 8 bases from J, leaving 14 bases between. This CDR3 region has 14 residues. The DNA for the CDR3 is TGTGCCAGCAGTTACCAGGGAAGGGATTCACCCCTCCACTTT. Its translation: CASSYQGRDSPLHF. Based on the CDR3 plus reference TRBV5-4 and TRBJ1-6, the full variable domain is ETGVTQSPTHLIKTRGQQVTLRCSSQSGHNTVSWYQQALGQGPQFIFQYYREEENGRGNFPPRFSGLQFPNYSSELNVNALELDDSALYLCASSYQGRDSPLHFGNGTRLTVT.

The chain is built from TRBV2 and TRBJ2-3, with D uncertain. The germline V and J ends were trimmed by 6 bases and 2 bases, with 12 bases remaining between them. Germline CDR1 SNHLY, CDR2 FYNNEI. The CDR3 contains 14 residues. The CDR3 region is CASSLVAVTDTQYF. CDR3 bases: TGTGCCAGCAGCCTGGTAGCCGTCACAGATACGCAGTATTTT.

V is TRBV5-1 and J is TRBJ1-2; the match to TRBD1 covers 7 bases. The CDR3 has 14 amino acids. Losses at the gene ends were 0 bases for V and 8 bases for J; bases not matched to a gene: 7. CDR1 SGHRS and CDR2 YFSETQ come from the germline V gene. CDR3 bases: TGCGCCAGCAGCTTGGGACAGGGCGGTGTGGGCTACACCTTC. Its translation: CASSLGQGGVGYTF.

The rearrangement uses TRBV11-2 and TRBJ1-1; unclear D gene. The CDR3 covers 12 residues. In germline, CDR1 is SGHAT, CDR2 FQNNGV. Between the trimmed V and J ends, which lost 5 bases and 5 bases, there was a span of 9 bases. CDR3 loop: CASSHKVTEAFF. Written as DNA, the CDR3 is TGTGCCAGCAGCCACAAGGTTACTGAAGCTTTCTTT.

The genes are TRBV14 and TRBJ1-1; D remains ambiguous. This CDR3 spans 17 amino acids. Deletions cut 1 base from V and 4 bases from J, with 19 bases between. Germline V gene sequence: CDR1 SGHDN, CDR2 FVKESK. The CDR3 region is CASSQVSGGLGVTEAFF. CDR3 coding DNA: TGTGCCAGCAGCCAAGTCTCGGGAGGATTGGGTGTCACTGAAGCTTTCTTT.

V and J are TRBV2 and TRBJ2-3; TRBD1 matches 9 bases. The CDR3 runs to 15 residues. The V gene's germline CDR1 is SNHLY and CDR2 FYNNEI. After removal of 6 bases from V and 1 base from J, the junction contained 5 bases not matched to a gene. CDR3 in amino acids: CASSGRDRGTDTQYF. In nucleotides, the CDR3 is TGTGCCAGCAGCGGCCGGGACAGGGGCACAGATACGCAGTATTTT. Complete variable domain (other parts from reference TRBV2 and TRBJ2-3): EPEVTQTPSHQVTQMGQEVILRCVPISNHLYFYWYRQILGQKVEFLVSFYNNEISEKSEIFDDQFSVERPDGSNFTLKIRSTKLEDSAMYFCASSGRDRGTDTQYFGPGTRLTVL.

This clone was seen only a few times. The V and J genes are TRBV7-2 and TRBJ1-1, with D uncertain. Germline lookup yields CDR1 SGHTA and CDR2 FQGNSA. This CDR3 is built from 13 residues. V was shortened by 5 bases and J by 0 bases, with 7 bases between the two germline ends. DNA of the CDR3: TGTGCCAGCAGCGTGGAAATGAACACTGAAGCTTTCTTT. Amino acids: CASSVEMNTEAFF. Together with reference TRBV7-2 and TRBJ1-1, the CDR3 gives the full variable domain: GAGVSQSPSNKVTEKGKDVELRCDPISGHTALYWYRQSLGQGLEFLIYFQGNSAPDKSGLPSDRFSAERTGGSVSTLTIQRTQQEDSAVYLCASSVEMNTEAFFGQGTRLTVV.

This chain links TRBV29-1 with TRBJ2-7, with D perhaps matching TRBD1 (6 bases). This CDR3 is 14 amino acids long. Trimming left V 0 bases short and J 4 bases short, with 13 bases between. Germline-derived CDR1 and CDR2 are SQVTM and ANQGSEA. CDR3 loop: CSVEEGQGRYEQYF. The DNA for the CDR3 is TGCAGCGTTGAAGAGGGGCAGGGGCGGTACGAGCAGTACTTC.

The chain recombines TRBV2 with TRBJ2-2, with no clear D. V lost 5 bases and J lost 7, with 5 bases in between. The germline gives CDR1 SNHLY, CDR2 FYNNEI. This CDR3 is 11 amino acids long. CDR3 region: CASSPVGELFF. The CDR3 DNA sequence: TGTGCCAGCAGTCCAGTCGGGGAGCTGTTTTTT.

About this clone itself: Other DNA sequences in the same sample also yield this CDR3. The rearrangement links TRBV20-1 to TRBJ2-7; D not certain. Germline values: CDR1 DFQATT, CDR2 SNEGSKA (reference sequence). There are 11 residues in the CDR3. The V end was cut by 3 bases, the J end by 4 bases, with 7 bases between. The CDR3 region is CSARDSYEQYF. In DNA form, the CDR3 reads TGCAGTGCTAGGGATAGTTACGAGCAGTACTTC.

In the case of this clone: Other DNA sequences in this sample translate to the same CDR3. The rearrangement links TRBV5-1 to TRBJ2-3, with D unclear. Germline CDR1 SGHRS, CDR2 YFSETQ. With 0 bases removed from V and 0 bases from J, the gap between germline ends came to 8 bases. The length of the CDR3 is 15 residues. CDR3 DNA: TGCGCCAGCAGCTTGGTGCCATCTAGCACAGATACGCAGTATTTT. Its protein is CASSLVPSSTDTQYF.

This clone has a single count. CDR3 nucleotides: TGTGCCAGCTCACCCCGGACTAGCGGGAGCCATGAGCAGTTCTTC. The encoded protein is CASSPRTSGSHEQFF. This chain joins TRBV18 and TRBJ2-1, with TRBD2 matching 13 bases. With 3 bases clipped from V and 8 bases from J, the junction kept 4 bases outside the gene matches. Germline CDR1 reads KGHSH; CDR2 reads LQKENI. The CDR3 loop spans 15 amino acids.

The chain carries TRBV6-1 and TRBJ1-5, with TRBD1 matching 7 bases. Unmatched junction bases numbered 6, after V lost 4 bases and J lost 6 bases. Germline lookup yields CDR1 MNHNS and CDR2 SASEGT. The CDR3 totals 14 residues. CDR3 DNA sequence: TGTGCCAGCAGTGTCAGGGGGAGGGGTCAGCCCCAGCATTTT. As protein: CASSVRGRGQPQHF.

This clone was observed once. V gene TRBV19 combines with J gene TRBJ2-5; tentatively, D is TRBD1 (6 bases). V lost 1 base and J lost 7, with 13 bases in between. CDR1 and CDR2 from the germline V gene are LNHDA and SQIVND (reference sequence). CDR3 size: 14 residues. The CDR3: CASSIVTGQGTQYF. CDR3 nucleotides: TGTGCCAGTAGTATAGTAACAGGGCAGGGGACCCAGTACTTC. Drawing the rest from reference TRBV19 and TRBJ2-5, the complete variable domain is DGGITQSPKYLFRKEGQNVTLSCEQNLNHDAMYWYRQDPGQGLRLIYYSQIVNDFQKGDIAEGYSVSREKKESFPLTVTSAQKNPTAFYLCASSIVTGQGTQYFGPGTRLLVL.

This clone was seen once. The rearrangement uses TRBV28 and TRBJ1-4; TRBD1 matches 7 bases. Germline V gene sequence: CDR1 MDHEN, CDR2 SYDVKM. The CDR3 spans 16 residues. After removal of 4 bases from V and 7 bases from J, the junction contained 12 bases not matched to a gene. The CDR3 DNA reads TGTGCCAGCAGTTCTACAGACAGGGCTAGGGGTGAAAAACTGTTTTTT. Translation gives CASSSTDRARGEKLFF.